One and the same sample provided the 4 T cell receptor beta chains below, sequenced in a study of T cells in localized non-small cell lung cancer. TCRdb keeps only in-frame clones here, not all; method: immunoSEQ multiplex PCR. The sample shows 25,000 to 35,000 clones, 94% of them seen only once. The input for sequencing was peripheral blood, taken before any cancer treatment. These receptors were obtained from a woman aged 35 to 75 with stage I lung adenocarcinoma.

The chain combines TRBV5-4 with TRBJ1-1, with D maybe TRBD1 (5 bases). V lost 0 bases and J lost 0, with 15 bases in between. The CDR3 has 17 amino acids. The germline CDR1 and CDR2 sequences are SGHNT and YYREEE (reference sequence). CDR3 protein: CASSLGGYRRLNTEAFF. The CDR3 coding sequence is TGTGCCAGCAGCTTGGGGGGCTACAGAAGGCTGAACACTGAAGCTTTCTTT.

The rearrangement uses TRBV6-4 and TRBJ1-2; D is unclear. CDR3 size: 14 residues. The ends were cut back, 3 bases at V and 8 bases at J, with 16 bases in the middle. The germline gives CDR1 MRHNA, CDR2 SNTAGT. CDR3 protein: CASSETACYIGYTF. The CDR3 coding sequence is TGTGCCAGCAGTGAAACAGCTTGCTATATCGGCTACACCTTC.

The chain is built from TRBV21-1 and TRBJ2-1; TRBD1 is taken as the D call from the table, unchecked against the DNA. TRBV21-1 is deemed a pseudogene. This CDR3 is 16 amino acids long. Here the CDR3 DNA reads TGTGCCAGCAGCAAAGTCAGGACAGGGGGCCACAATGAGCAGTTCTTC. Its protein product is CASSKVRTGGHNEQFF.

The count of this clone is one. The chain employs TRBV28 and TRBJ2-7; possibly TRBD1 for D (5 bases). This CDR3 comprises 14 residues. With 7 bases removed from V and 6 bases from J, the gap between germline ends came to 19 bases. Germline values: CDR1 MDHEN, CDR2 SYDVKM. CDR3 region: CASTPFGAGSEQYF. The CDR3 nucleotides read TGTGCCAGCACTCCCTTTGGGGCTGGGTCCGAGCAGTACTTC.